Below, 6 T cell receptor beta chains from the same sample are listed, as sequenced in a study of CD8+ T cells in alopecia areata. Extracted from the samples, RNA was reverse transcribed into cDNA to serve as the sequencing template. The data were produced by immunoSEQ multiplex PCR, yet TCRdb's version contains in-frame clones alone and is incomplete. The data contain hundreds of thousands of clones, about three fifths of them singletons. Treatment reported: oral pan-JAK inhibitor, 5-10 mg twice daily. Here the sequenced sample was CD4+ T cells sorted from blood, taken at week 52, from a patient treated with tofacitinib. The receptors were gathered from a human donor with alopecia areata.

This chain uses TRBV30 with TRBJ1-5; TRBD1 matches at 8 bases. The CDR3 has 13 residues. Germline V CDR1 and CDR2: GTSNPN, SVGIG (reference sequence). With V trimmed by 7 bases and J by 7 bases, 9 bases remained unmatched. CDR3 amino acids: CAFQGAGGQPQHF. DNA for the CDR3: TGTGCCTTCCAGGGGGCTGGGGGGCAGCCCCAGCATTTT. Complete variable domain (other parts from reference TRBV30 and TRBJ1-5): SQTIHQWPATLVQPVGSPLSLECTVEGTSNPNLYWYRQAAGRGLQLLFYSVGIGQISSEVPQNLSASRPQDRQFILSSKKLLLSDSGFYLCAFQGAGGQPQHFGDGTRLSIL.

This clone was picked up a small number of times. The rearrangement uses TRBV5-1 and TRBJ2-5; D unresolved. V lost 4 bases and J 5 bases, leaving 12 bases between the germline ends. CDR1 SGHRS and CDR2 YFSETQ come from the germline V gene. CDR3 length equals 13 residues. CDR3 amino acids: CASSLRPEETQYF. The CDR3 region has the DNA TGCGCCAGCAGCCTTCGTCCCGAGGAGACCCAGTACTTC.

This chain uses TRBV30 with TRBJ2-7, with 9 bases that match TRBD1. CDR1 GTSNPN and CDR2 SVGIG come from the germline V gene (reference sequence). Trimming cost V 5 bases and J 4 bases; bases outside gene matches: 6. This CDR3 contains 13 residues. The chain's CDR3 is CAWSGTGKYEQYF. The CDR3 DNA is TGTGCCTGGTCCGGGACAGGGAAGTACGAGCAGTACTTC.

Remarks on this clone: In the same sample, other DNA sequences code for this CDR3. The chain uses TRBV5-1 and TRBJ2-5; D gene ambiguous. This CDR3 is built from 12 residues. Trimming left V 0 bases short and J 5 bases short, with 5 bases between. Germline V lookup: CDR1 SGHRS, CDR2 YFSETQ. For the CDR3, the DNA is TGCGCCAGCAGCTTGGAAGGGGAGACCCAGTACTTC. It specifies CASSLEGETQYF.

The chain combines TRBV6-5 with TRBJ1-6; no firm D call. CDR1 is MNHEY and CDR2 is SVGAGI in the germline V gene. V lost 1 base and J 6 bases, leaving 13 bases between the germline ends. This CDR3 contains 16 residues. CDR3 sequence reads: CASSYWVESGNSPLHF. In DNA, the CDR3 is TGTGCCAGCAGTTACTGGGTGGAATCGGGTAATTCACCCCTCCACTTT.

In this sample, this clone turned up a few times. The chain is built from TRBV19 and TRBJ2-5; possibly TRBD1 for D (6 bases). This CDR3 comprises 14 residues. V was shortened by 4 bases and J by 5 bases, with 14 bases between the two germline ends. The germline V gene encodes CDR1 LNHDA and CDR2 SQIVND (reference sequence). The CDR3 protein is CASSTQGPGETQYF. CDR3 nucleotides: TGTGCCAGTAGTACACAGGGTCCAGGGGAGACCCAGTACTTC.